This T cell receptor beta chain emerged from a study of identical twins. CDR1 and CDR2 (germline): SGHKS, YYEKEE (reference sequence). The CDR3 totals 14 residues. Trimming left V 4 bases short and J 3 bases short, with 12 bases between. TCRdb passed the 5' RACE reads through MiXCR, listing each CDR3 protein once. Of hundreds of thousands of distinct CDR3 sequences listed, roughly 20% are singletons. This sample also belongs to another study, concerning T cells expressing NK-cell markers. As that study records: Sorted CD3+CD56+NKG2C+, CD3+CD56+NKG2C- and CD3+CD56-NKG2C+ T cells supplied TCR beta repertoires.

The material sequenced was PBMCs. This TCR was recovered from a young woman in good health. The chain combines TRBV5-5 with TRBJ2-3, with D possibly matching TRBD2 (5 bases). CDR3 sequence: CASSPPTRTDTQYF. CDR3 DNA: TGTGCCAGCAGCCCTCCAACTAGGACAGATACGCAGTATTTT.